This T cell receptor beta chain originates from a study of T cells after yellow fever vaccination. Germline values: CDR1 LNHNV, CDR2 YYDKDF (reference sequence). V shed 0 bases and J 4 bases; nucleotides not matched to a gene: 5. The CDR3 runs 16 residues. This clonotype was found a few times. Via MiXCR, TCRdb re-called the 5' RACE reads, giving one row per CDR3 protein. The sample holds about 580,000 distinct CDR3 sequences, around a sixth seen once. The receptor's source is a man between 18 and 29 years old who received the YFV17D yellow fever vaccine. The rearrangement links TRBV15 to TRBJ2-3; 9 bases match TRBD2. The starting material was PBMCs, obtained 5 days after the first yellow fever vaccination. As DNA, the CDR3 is TGTGCCACCAGCAGAGATTTAGCGGGAGTGGCAGATACGCAGTATTTT. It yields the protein CATSRDLAGVADTQYF.